The rows below give T cell receptor beta chains drawn from one sample of a study of cytomegalovirus exposure and HLA in healthy donors. TCRdb's copy holds only in-frame clones and misses some; the assay was immunoSEQ multiplex PCR. This sample has about 140,000 clones, with 70% to 75% found just once. The specimen sequenced was PBMCs. The receptors derive from a human donor in good health. CDR3s include the opening cysteine and the closing phenylalanine or tryptophan. D genes are given only for firm matches. Expanded clones are given a class, and other clones once, few, many or no size at all.

v_gene	abundance	j_gene	d_gene	CDR3aa	CDR3nt
TRBV6-1	NA	TRBJ2-3	TRBD2	CASSASLAGTSTDTQYF	TGTGCCAGCAGTGCCTCTCTAGCGGGAACTAGCACAGATACGCAGTATTTT
TRBV2	NA	TRBJ2-7	TRBD2	CASSSPGLAGVSYEQYF	TGTGCCAGCAGTTCGCCGGGACTAGCGGGAGTGTCCTACGAGCAGTACTTC
TRBV2	NA	TRBJ2-6	NA	CASTITGNGANVLTF	TGTGCCAGCACTATAACAGGGAATGGGGCCAACGTCCTGACTTTC
TRBV6-1	NA	TRBJ1-1	TRBD1	CASNTGATEAFF	TGTGCCAGCAACACAGGGGCCACTGAAGCTTTCTTT
TRBV7-8	NA	TRBJ2-7	TRBD2	CASSLGPGLAGDEQYF	TGTGCCAGCAGCTTAGGGCCGGGACTAGCGGGGGACGAGCAGTACTTC
TRBV9	NA	TRBJ1-6	TRBD1	CASSEGQDSPLHF	TGTGCCAGCAGCGAGGGACAGGACAGCCCCCTCCACTTT
TRBV9	NA	TRBJ2-7	TRBD1	CASSVYPTGDYEQYF	TGTGCCAGCAGCGTTTACCCGACAGGGGACTACGAGCAGTACTTC
TRBV7-8	NA	TRBJ2-7	NA	CASSLMGAPYEQYF	TGTGCCAGCAGCTTAATGGGGGCCCCCTACGAGCAGTACTTC
TRBV5-1	NA	TRBJ2-1	NA	CASSLQGDEQFF	TGCGCCAGCAGCTTACAGGGTGATGAGCAGTTCTTC
TRBV2	few	TRBJ2-4	NA	CASSEERGGIQYF	TGTGCCAGCAGTGAAGAGAGGGGAGGCATTCAGTACTTC
TRBV6-5	few	TRBJ1-2	NA	CASTATFQGLSGYTF	TGTGCCAGCACCGCAACCTTTCAGGGACTCTCTGGCTACACCTTC
TRBV5-1	NA	TRBJ2-6	NA	CASSLGDNTGANVLTF	TGCGCCAGCAGCTTGGGGGACAATACTGGGGCCAACGTCCTGACTTTC
TRBV21-1	NA	TRBJ1-5	NA	CASSTTGGLTNSNQPQHF	TGTGCCAGCAGCACAACAGGGGGCTTAACGAATAGCAATCAGCCCCAGCATTTT
TRBV6-1	few	TRBJ2-3	TRBD2	CASSSTSGGADTQYF	TGTGCCAGCAGTTCTACTAGCGGCGGCGCAGATACGCAGTATTTT
TRBV28	NA	TRBJ2-7	TRBD1	CASKKGQDSYEQYF	TGTGCCAGCAAGAAAGGACAGGACTCCTACGAGCAGTACTTC
TRBV7-9	NA	TRBJ2-1	TRBD2	CASSRRLAGPNEQFF	TGTGCCAGCAGCCGGCGACTAGCGGGACCCAATGAGCAGTTCTTC
TRBV4-2	NA	TRBJ2-2	NA	CASSQDRGNTGELFF	TGTGCCAGCAGCCAAGATAGGGGTAACACCGGGGAGCTGTTTTTT